This TCR beta chain was captured by sequencing in a study of OX40 agonist ivuxolimab in advanced cancers. The overall study: Mean age approximately 61 years, range about 23 to 80; just over 80% male. Earlier anti-PD-1, anti-PD-L1 or anti-CTLA-4 therapy was permitted; 30% to 45% had received some. Study results and limitations: There were, on average, more expanded clones in CD8+ T cells than in CD4+.

This CDR3 is built from 18 residues. CDR1 and CDR2 from the germline V gene are ENHRY and SYGVKD. V shed 2 bases and J 6 bases; nucleotides not matched to a gene: 15. The repertoire was sequenced with immunoSEQ multiplex PCR; TCRdb's copy has only in-frame clones and lacks some. The sample has approximately 100,000 clones, around nine tenths seen once. Remarks on this clone: Its antigen is not identified.

This TCR came from an adult with an advanced solid tumor such as melanoma, head and neck, liver or kidney cancer. The rearrangement joins TRBV10-3 to TRBJ2-2; 7 nucleotides align to TRBD1. The source material was CD4+ or CD8+ T cells sorted from blood, sampled in a trial of the OX40 agonist ivuxolimab. The CDR3 here is CAISEAKQGSGRAGELFF. In nucleotides, the CDR3 is TGTGCCATCAGTGAGGCGAAACAGGGGTCCGGGCGTGCCGGGGAGCTGTTTTTT.